The 17 T cell receptor beta chains listed next were all sequenced from one sample in a study of shared clonotypes between healthy human individuals. Sequencing was performed with immunoSEQ multiplex PCR; in TCRdb, only in-frame clones are kept and a portion is missing. In the table there are some 2,000,000 clones, 85% to 95% of which are singletons. Sequenced: naive CD4+ T cells sorted from blood. Specified subset: CD45RA+ positively selected. The receptors here all came from a man between 18 and 35 years old in good health.

The chain employs TRBV5-1 and TRBJ1-1, with 7 nucleotides matching TRBD1. This CDR3 has 15 residues. CDR1 and CDR2 from the germline V gene are SGHRS and YFSETQ. J was trimmed by 1 base and V by 0 bases; bases with no gene match: 3. CDR3 bases: TGCGCCAGCAGCTTGGCGGGGACAGCGAACACTGAAGCTTTCTTT. Its protein product is CASSLAGTANTEAFF.

V is TRBV27 and J is TRBJ1-6; D gene ambiguous. The CDR3 is 14 residues long. V shed 5 bases and J shed 1 base, with 6 bases lying between them. Germline loops: CDR1 MNHEY, CDR2 SMNVEV (reference sequence). CDR3 protein: CASSDGSYNSPLHF. In nucleotides, the CDR3 is TGTGCCAGCAGTGACGGTTCCTATAATTCACCCCTCCACTTT.

The sample holds one count of this clone. The chain employs TRBV11-2 and TRBJ2-1; TRBD2 is a possible D gene (5 bases). Trimming stripped 1 base from V and 6 bases from J, with 16 bases between. The CDR3 runs 16 residues. From germline, CDR1 is SGHAT and CDR2 FQNNGV. CDR3 region: CASSLVVGLGLNEQFF. In DNA form, the CDR3 reads TGTGCCAGCAGCTTAGTTGTAGGACTCGGGCTCAATGAGCAGTTCTTC. The full variable domain, with the rest looked up from reference TRBV11-2 and TRBJ2-1, is EAGVAQSPRYKIIEKRQSVAFWCNPISGHATLYWYQQILGQGPKLLIQFQNNGVVDDSQLPKDRFSAERLKGVDSTLKIQPAKLEDSAVYLCASSLVVGLGLNEQFFGPGTRLTVL.

This clone appeared a single time. The V call is TRBV29-1, the J call TRBJ2-3, with 9 bases fitting TRBD2. The length of the CDR3 is 15 residues. Losses at the gene ends were 7 bases for V and 2 bases for J; bases not matched to a gene: 10. Germline values: CDR1 SQVTM, CDR2 ANQGSEA. The CDR3 region has the DNA TGCAGCGCGCGGGAGGGCCTAGGGGTCACAGATACGCAGTATTTT. Its protein product is CSAREGLGVTDTQYF.

This clone was picked up one time. The chain combines TRBV5-1 with TRBJ2-1; 12 nucleotides line up with TRBD1. Trimming removed 3 bases from V and 12 bases from J; junction bases left unmatched: 10. The CDR3 sequence is 15 residues long. Germline assignment: CDR1 SGHRS and CDR2 YFSETQ. The CDR3 loop reads CASSYAGTGGKLQFF. The CDR3 DNA is TGCGCCAGCAGCTATGCCGGGACAGGGGGCAAGTTGCAGTTCTTC.

The chain joins TRBV4-3 to TRBJ2-7; D unclear. There are 14 residues in the CDR3. Germline loops: CDR1 LGHNA, CDR2 YSLEER. The V gene lost 2 bases and the J gene lost 4 bases, with 12 bases spanning the gap. DNA of the CDR3: TGCGCCAGCAGCCAAACTACTGGAACATACGAGCAGTACTTC. It is translated as CASSQTTGTYEQYF.

The CDR3 DNA reads TGTGCCAGTAGTATAGATCTGACCGACGATCAGCCCCAGCATTTT. It codes for CASSIDLTDDQPQHF. The chain combines TRBV19 with TRBJ1-5, with D hard to call. Trimming pared 0 bases from V and 5 bases from J, leaving 11 bases between. This CDR3 region has 15 residues. In germline, CDR1 is LNHDA, CDR2 SQIVND (reference sequence).

The chain couples TRBV2 to TRBJ1-3, with D possibly matching TRBD1 (5 bases). The CDR3 is 14 amino acids. Germline CDR1 SNHLY, CDR2 FYNNEI. V dropped 6 bases and J dropped 8 bases, with 17 bases sitting between them. As DNA, the CDR3 is TGTGCCAGCAGCCCTAGGGGAGGGCGTGACACCATATATTTT. Encoded protein: CASSPRGGRDTIYF.

The chain combines TRBV21-1 with TRBJ1-5; the table gives TRBD1 as D, unverified against the DNA. TRBV21-1 is a pseudogene. The CDR3 totals 15 residues. In DNA form, the CDR3 reads TGTGCCAGCAGCACTTTTACCAGGGCCTCTCAGCCCCAGCATTTT. Protein product: CASSTFTRASQPQHF.

This chain connects TRBV4-3 to TRBJ1-3, with D tentatively TRBD1 (6 bases). The germline CDR1 and CDR2 sequences are LGHNA and YSLEER. Trimming pared 0 bases from V and 0 bases from J, leaving 15 bases between. The CDR3 consists of 18 residues. The CDR3: CASSQDKLDRFSGNTIYF. Here the CDR3 DNA reads TGCGCCAGCAGCCAAGATAAATTGGACAGATTCTCTGGAAACACCATATATTTT.

This chain links TRBV15 with TRBJ2-7, with 10 positions matching TRBD1. The CDR3 sequence is 15 residues long. Trimming at V came to 1 base and at J to 3 bases, leaving 3 bases not matched to a gene. Germline V gene data show CDR1 as LNHNV and CDR2 as YYDKDF (reference sequence). CDR3 sequence reads: CATSRGTGGNYEQYF. CDR3 DNA sequence: TGTGCCACCAGCAGAGGGACAGGGGGAAACTACGAGCAGTACTTC.

The chain joins TRBV11-2 to TRBJ2-1; TRBD2 aligns across 10 bases. This CDR3 has 16 amino acids. CDR1 is SGHAT, CDR2 FQNNGV, per germline. V lost 5 bases to trimming and J lost 2 bases; unmatched junction nucleotides: 6. The CDR3 coding sequence is TGTGCCAGCAGCAAAATAGCGGGAGGACCCTACAATGAGCAGTTCTTC. It is translated as CASSKIAGGPYNEQFF.

The chain has TRBV6-1 and TRBJ1-2; 8 bases match TRBD1. This CDR3 is built from 15 residues. V was clipped by 7 bases and J by 5 bases; unmatched bases: 12. Germline loops: CDR1 MNHNS, CDR2 SASEGT. The CDR3 is CASTRDQGAGYGYTF. The CDR3 coding sequence is TGTGCCAGCACCCGTGATCAGGGGGCGGGTTATGGCTACACCTTC.

V and J are TRBV7-2 and TRBJ2-2; D remains unclear. Trimming pared 4 bases from V and 7 bases from J, leaving 10 bases between. From germline, CDR1 is SGHTA and CDR2 FQGNSA. This CDR3 has 13 amino acids. The CDR3: CASSYYTDGELFF. In DNA form, the CDR3 reads TGTGCCAGCAGCTACTACACGGACGGGGAGCTGTTTTTT.

The chain employs TRBV11-2 and TRBJ2-3; D gene ambiguous. Trimming cost V 8 bases and J 5 bases, with 17 bases left between them. The CDR3 length is 14 residues. CDR1 and CDR2 (germline): SGHAT, FQNNGV. This chain's CDR3 is CASESGRIQDTQYF. CDR3 sequence (DNA): TGTGCCAGCGAATCGGGCAGGATCCAAGATACGCAGTATTTT. Together with reference TRBV11-2 and TRBJ2-3, the CDR3 gives the full variable domain: EAGVAQSPRYKIIEKRQSVAFWCNPISGHATLYWYQQILGQGPKLLIQFQNNGVVDDSQLPKDRFSAERLKGVDSTLKIQPAKLEDSAVYLCASESGRIQDTQYFGPGTRLTVL.

This sequence joins TRBV6-6 and TRBJ2-5, with D perhaps TRBD1 (6 bases). The germline gives CDR1 MNHNY, CDR2 SVGAGI (reference sequence). The CDR3 runs 14 residues. V was trimmed by 6 bases and J by 1 base, leaving 12 bases between them. Here the CDR3 DNA reads TGTGCCAGCAGCCGACAGGCAGCCCAAGAGACCCAGTACTTC. This encodes CASSRQAAQETQYF.

This chain joins TRBV5-1 and TRBJ2-5; TRBD1 matches 8 bases. This CDR3 comprises 16 residues. Germline V gene data show CDR1 as SGHRS and CDR2 as YFSETQ. J gave up 1 base and V 0 bases, and 5 bases lay outside the gene matches. The CDR3: CASSLGDRSGQETQYF. DNA for the CDR3: TGCGCCAGCAGCTTGGGGGACAGGTCAGGCCAAGAGACCCAGTACTTC.